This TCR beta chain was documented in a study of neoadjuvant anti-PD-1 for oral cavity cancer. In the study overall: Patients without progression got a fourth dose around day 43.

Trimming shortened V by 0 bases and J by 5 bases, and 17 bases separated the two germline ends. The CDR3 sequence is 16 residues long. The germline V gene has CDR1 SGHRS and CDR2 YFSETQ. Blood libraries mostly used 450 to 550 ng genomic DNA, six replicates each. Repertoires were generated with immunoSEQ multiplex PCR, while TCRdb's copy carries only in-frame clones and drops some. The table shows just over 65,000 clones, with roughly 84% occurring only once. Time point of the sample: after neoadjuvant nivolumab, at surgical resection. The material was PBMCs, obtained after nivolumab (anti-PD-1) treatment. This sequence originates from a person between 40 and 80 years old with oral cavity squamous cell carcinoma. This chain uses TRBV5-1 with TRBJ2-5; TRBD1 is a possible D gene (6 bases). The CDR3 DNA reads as TGCGCCAGCAGCTTGGAACAGGGAATTGTTGGGGAGACCCAGTACTTC. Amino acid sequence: CASSLEQGIVGETQYF. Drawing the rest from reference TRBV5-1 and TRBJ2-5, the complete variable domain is KAGVTQTPRYLIKTRGQQVTLSCSPISGHRSVSWYQQTPGQGLQFLFEYFSETQRNKGNFPGRFSGRQFSNSRSEMNVSTLELGDSALYLCASSLEQGIVGETQYFGPGTRLLVL.